This TCR beta chain was found in a study of blood T cell repertoires in COVID-19. Produced via immunoSEQ multiplex PCR; TCRdb's table is partial and in-frame only. The sample comprises roughly 290,000 clones, under 90% of which are singletons, and about 1.7% rests with the top ten. This clone has just one count. CDR3 size: 14 residues. Germline CDR1 is SGHNT and CDR2 is YENEEA. J gave up 6 bases and V 5 bases, and 10 bases lay outside the gene matches. The receptor was isolated from a woman aged 40 to 50 who had recovered from COVID-19. This chain connects TRBV11-3 to TRBJ2-7, with TRBD2 matching over 7 bases. Sample: PBMCs or T cells enriched from blood (not recorded which). The CDR3 is CASSQLASSSEQYF. The CDR3, as DNA: TGTGCCAGCAGCCAACTAGCGAGTAGCTCCGAGCAGTACTTC.